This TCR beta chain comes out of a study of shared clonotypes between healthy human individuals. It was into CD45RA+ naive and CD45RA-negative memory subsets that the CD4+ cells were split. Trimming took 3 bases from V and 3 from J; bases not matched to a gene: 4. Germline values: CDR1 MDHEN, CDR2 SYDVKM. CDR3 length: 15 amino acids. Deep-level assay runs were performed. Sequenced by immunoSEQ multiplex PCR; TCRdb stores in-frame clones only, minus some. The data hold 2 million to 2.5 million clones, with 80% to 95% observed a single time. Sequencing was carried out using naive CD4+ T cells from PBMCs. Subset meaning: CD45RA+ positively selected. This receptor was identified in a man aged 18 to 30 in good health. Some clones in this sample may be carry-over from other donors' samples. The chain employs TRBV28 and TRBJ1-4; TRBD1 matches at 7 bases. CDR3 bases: TGTGCCAGCAGTTTCCCCGGACAGGCTAATGAAAAACTGTTTTTT. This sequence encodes CASSFPGQANEKLFF.